The sequence of this TCR beta chain was determined in a study of early T cells in non-severe SARS-CoV-2 infection. Study context: Sequencing targeted bulk RNA from unsorted whole blood, leaving chains unpaired.

Many counts were recorded for this clonotype. What it binds is not known. The J segment lost 4 bases and the V segment lost 6 bases, leaving 4 bases of the junction unmatched. The CDR3 is 13 residues long. Study-wide results and caveats: In VDJdb matching, anti-spike CD8 responses were favored while private and CD4 specificities went missing.

Individual cDNA molecules were tagged with unique molecular identifiers. From the 5' RACE reads, TCRdb called clonotypes with MiXCR, one entry per CDR3 protein. The top ten clones hold about 4% of a sample with about 32,000 distinct CDR3 sequences, 5% to 5.5% of them seen once. Sequencing was done on a sample of whole blood. This rearrangement joins TRBV12-3 or TRBV12-4 to TRBJ1-2; 8 bases align to TRBD1. The TCR originated in an adult who was a healthcare worker with PCR-confirmed SARS-CoV-2 infection or an uninfected control (not recorded which). The DNA for the CDR3 is TGTGCCAGCAGGGGACAGGCCCTCTATGGCTACACCTTC. Encoded protein: CASRGQALYGYTF.